Sequencing of this TCR beta chain was carried out in a study of blood T cell repertoires in COVID-19. The wider study: Sites in the United States, Italy and Spain provided acute and convalescent COVID-19 samples.

The recovered donors of Cohort 3 showed two negative PCRs, clearance, or symptom resolution. This clone was observed once. The V gene's germline CDR1 is MNHEY and CDR2 SVGAGI. V lost 2 bases, J lost 8 bases, and 8 bases stayed unmatched. The CDR3 loop spans 15 amino acids. The assay was immunoSEQ multiplex PCR, and TCRdb's table has in-frame clones only and misses some. Among about 190,000 clones listed, less than 85% were seen once. This receptor was identified in a woman aged 25 to 39 who had recovered from COVID-19. The chain has TRBV6-5 and TRBJ1-2; 10 bases map to TRBD1. Sequencing was carried out using PBMCs or T cells enriched from blood (not recorded which). The CDR3 DNA reads as TGTGCCAGCAGTTACCAGAGACAGGGGGCTGAAGGCTACACCTTC. Encoded protein: CASSYQRQGAEGYTF.